These T cell receptor beta chains were read from a single sample in a study of blood T cell repertoires in COVID-19. Only in-frame clones appear in the TCRdb table, and some are missing; sequencing was by immunoSEQ multiplex PCR. The sample carries about 67,000 clones, around nine tenths recorded once. The sample taken for sequencing was peripheral blood. The receptors come from a woman older than 75 with acute or convalescent COVID-19. CDR3s include the opening cysteine and the closing phenylalanine or tryptophan. D genes are given only for firm matches. Clone size, where shown, is once, few, many, or a class for clones that have expanded.

V gene	J gene	D gene	clone size	CDR3 protein	CDR3 DNA
TRBV19	TRBJ2-6	-	-	CASSRRGGSGANVLTF	TGTGCCAGTAGTCGACGAGGGGGCTCTGGGGCCAACGTCCTGACTTTC
TRBV5-1	TRBJ2-1	TRBD1	-	CASRPGQSSYNEQFF	TGCGCCAGCAGGCCGGGACAGAGCTCCTACAATGAGCAGTTCTTC
TRBV6-1	TRBJ2-5	-	-	CASSEGGLQTQYF	TGTGCCAGCAGTGAAGGTGGACTTCAGACCCAGTACTTC
TRBV24-1	TRBJ2-7	TRBD1	-	CATSDRGQGLKQYF	TGTGCCACCAGTGATAGGGGACAGGGACTGAAGCAGTACTTC
TRBV27	TRBJ1-4	-	few	CASRHQATNEKLFF	TGTGCCAGCAGACATCAAGCAACTAATGAAAAACTGTTTTTT
TRBV25-1	TRBJ1-2	TRBD1	-	CASSLWTGDGYTF	TGTGCCAGCAGCCTTTGGACAGGGGATGGCTACACCTTC
TRBV5-6	TRBJ2-1	-	-	CASSLRGTYNEQFF	TGTGCCAGCAGCTTGCGCGGGACCTACAATGAGCAGTTCTTC
TRBV24-1	TRBJ2-7	TRBD1	-	CATSDSDRGYEQYF	TGTGCCACCAGTGATTCGGACAGGGGCTACGAGCAGTACTTC
TRBV27	TRBJ2-2	TRBD1	-	CASSRTGGDAGELFF	TGTGCCAGCAGCCGGACAGGGGGTGACGCCGGGGAGCTGTTTTTT
TRBV10-3	TRBJ1-2	-	few	CAIRDSRNYGYTF	TGTGCCATCAGAGACAGCCGGAACTATGGCTACACCTTC
TRBV19	TRBJ2-5	-	once	CASRGHQGNGETQYF	TGTGCCAGTAGAGGCCATCAGGGGAATGGGGAGACCCAGTACTTC
TRBV5-6	TRBJ2-2	-	-	CASGLGVPGELFF	TGTGCCAGCGGGCTAGGGGTACCCGGGGAGCTGTTTTTT
TRBV6-5	TRBJ1-5	-	-	CASSFQGSQPQHF	TGTGCCAGCAGTTTCCAGGGGAGTCAGCCCCAGCATTTT
TRBV29-1	TRBJ1-5	-	-	CSVEQGPGQPQHF	TGCAGCGTTGAGCAGGGGCCGGGGCAGCCCCAGCATTTT
TRBV30	TRBJ1-3	-	-	CAGRVPGSGNTIYF	TGTGCCGGCAGGGTCCCGGGCTCTGGAAACACCATATATTTT
TRBV18	TRBJ1-1	-	-	CASSPQGAGSNTEAFF	TGTGCCAGCTCACCACAGGGCGCAGGGTCGAACACTGAAGCTTTCTTT
TRBV5-6	TRBJ1-1	TRBD1	-	CASSAVGRGTDEAFF	TGTGCCAGCAGCGCCGTGGGCAGGGGGACAGATGAAGCTTTCTTT
TRBV6-5	TRBJ1-1	-	-	CASSSPGGTEAFF	TGTGCCAGCAGTTCCCCCGGGGGGACTGAAGCTTTCTTT
TRBV27	TRBJ2-1	TRBD2	-	CASSSRTSGRPREQFF	TGTGCCAGCAGCTCTAGGACTAGCGGGAGGCCGAGGGAGCAGTTCTTC
TRBV6-2/TRBV6-3	TRBJ1-5	-	few	CASSYSTGLNQPQHF	TGTGCCAGCAGTTACTCGACCGGGTTGAATCAGCCCCAGCATTTT
TRBV7-7	TRBJ2-7	TRBD1	-	CASSKGQSYEQYF	TGTGCCAGCAGCAAGGGACAGTCCTACGAGCAGTACTTC
TRBV10-2	TRBJ1-5	-	once	CASSQVSNQPQHF	TGCGCCAGCTCCCAGGTTAGCAATCAGCCCCAGCATTTT
TRBV5-1	TRBJ2-5	TRBD2	-	CASSLGSGGIRETQYF	TGCGCCAGCAGCTTGGGTAGCGGGGGGATCAGAGAGACCCAGTACTTC
TRBV6-6	TRBJ1-1	-	-	CASSRQANTEAFF	TGTGCCAGCAGTAGACAGGCGAACACTGAAGCTTTCTTT
TRBV2	TRBJ1-6	-	-	CASNTGSSYNSPLHF	TGTGCCAGCAACACAGGCAGCTCCTATAATTCACCCCTCCACTTT
TRBV27	TRBJ2-1	-	-	CASSSDRGYNEQFF	TGTGCCAGCAGTTCGGACAGAGGGTACAATGAGCAGTTCTTC
TRBV11-2	TRBJ1-3	TRBD1	few	CASSVTRDRAGNTIYF	TGTGCCAGCAGCGTAACCCGGGACAGGGCTGGAAACACCATATATTTT
TRBV6-6	TRBJ1-5	-	-	CASSLTGMGNQPQHF	TGTGCCAGCAGCTTAACAGGGATGGGCAATCAGCCCCAGCATTTT
TRBV10-2	TRBJ2-5	-	few	CASSPTGGETQYF	TGCGCCAGCAGTCCGACTGGAGGGGAGACCCAGTACTTC
TRBV9	TRBJ2-1	-	-	CASSVEIGSYNEQFF	TGTGCCAGCAGCGTAGAGATCGGCTCCTACAATGAGCAGTTCTTC
TRBV18	TRBJ1-1	-	-	CASSAGIDTEAFF	TGTGCCAGCTCAGCAGGGATTGATACTGAAGCTTTCTTT
TRBV7-2	TRBJ1-3	-	-	CASSLAGGGGPGNTIYF	TGTGCCAGCAGCTTAGCTGGGGGGGGCGGACCTGGAAACACCATATATTTT
TRBV5-5	TRBJ1-2	-	-	CASSLAGTDYGYTF	TGTGCCAGCAGCTTGGCCGGTACAGACTATGGCTACACCTTC
TRBV27	TRBJ2-3	-	-	CASSSSVDTDTQYF	TGTGCCAGCAGTTCCTCGGTCGACACAGATACGCAGTATTTT
TRBV7-2	TRBJ2-7	TRBD2	-	CASSLVRTSGTYYEQYF	TGTGCCAGCAGCTTAGTGAGGACTAGCGGAACGTACTACGAGCAGTACTTC
TRBV27	TRBJ2-2	-	-	CASTRQANTGELFF	TGTGCCAGCACCCGACAGGCGAACACCGGGGAGCTGTTTTTT
TRBV27	TRBJ2-7	-	-	CASSRTGREQYF	TGTGCCAGCAGTCGAACAGGGCGGGAGCAGTACTTC
TRBV2	TRBJ1-2	TRBD1	-	CASSQNRDRGVSGYTF	TGTGCCAGCAGCCAGAACCGGGACAGGGGCGTATCGGGCTACACCTTC
TRBV19	TRBJ2-1	TRBD2	-	CASTEGTSGYNEQFF	TGTGCCAGTACCGAGGGGACTAGCGGCTACAATGAGCAGTTCTTC
TRBV18	TRBJ1-3	TRBD1	once	CASSQAGGDGNTIYF	TGTGCCAGCTCACAAGCAGGGGGCGATGGAAACACCATATATTTT
TRBV7-9	TRBJ2-6	-	-	CASSIDDDSSGANVLTF	TGTGCCAGCAGTATAGACGATGACAGCTCTGGGGCCAACGTCCTGACTTTC
TRBV18	TRBJ2-2	-	-	CASSPRQNTGELFF	TGTGCCAGCTCACCACGACAGAACACCGGGGAGCTGTTTTTT
TRBV4-2	TRBJ1-4	TRBD1	-	CASSQDVQGGEKLFF	TGTGCCAGCAGCCAAGATGTCCAGGGGGGCGAAAAACTGTTTTTT
TRBV5-1	TRBJ2-3	TRBD1	-	CASSLGQGADTQYF	TGCGCCAGCAGCTTGGGACAGGGTGCAGATACGCAGTATTTT
TRBV28	TRBJ2-7	TRBD1	-	CASSQRTGHAYEQYF	TGTGCCAGCAGTCAAAGGACAGGGCATGCCTACGAGCAGTACTTC
TRBV5-1	TRBJ2-7	-	-	CASRWGDGSYEQYF	TGCGCCAGCAGGTGGGGGGACGGCTCCTACGAGCAGTACTTC
TRBV4-1	TRBJ2-1	TRBD2	-	CASSQVQSGRAGNEQFF	TGCGCCAGCAGCCAGGTACAAAGCGGGAGGGCCGGGAATGAGCAGTTCTTC